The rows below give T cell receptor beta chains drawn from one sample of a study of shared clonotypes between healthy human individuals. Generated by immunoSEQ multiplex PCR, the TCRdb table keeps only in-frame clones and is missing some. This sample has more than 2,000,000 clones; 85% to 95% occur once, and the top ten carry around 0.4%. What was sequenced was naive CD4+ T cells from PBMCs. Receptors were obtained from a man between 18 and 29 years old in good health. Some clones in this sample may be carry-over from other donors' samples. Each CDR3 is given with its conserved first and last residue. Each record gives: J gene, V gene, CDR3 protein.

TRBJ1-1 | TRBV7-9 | CASSTKDRETEAFF
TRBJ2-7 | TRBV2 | CASSEAQGAPYEQYF
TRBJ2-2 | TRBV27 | CASSLFSGLVNTGELFF
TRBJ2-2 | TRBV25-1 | CASSDRVTGELFF
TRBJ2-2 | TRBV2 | CASEEVSGRAGELFF
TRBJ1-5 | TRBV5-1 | CASRRQGPNQPQHF
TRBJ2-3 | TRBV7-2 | CASSLFWADTQYF
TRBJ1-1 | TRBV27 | CASSPSGQGWTEAFF
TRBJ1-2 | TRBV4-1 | CASSQASGQGRHGYTF
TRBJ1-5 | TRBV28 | CAIRGNHQPQHF
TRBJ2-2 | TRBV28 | CASSLTGSLFF
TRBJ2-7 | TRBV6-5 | CASSYAAGGPWEQYF
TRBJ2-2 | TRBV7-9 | CASSSTGPTGELFF
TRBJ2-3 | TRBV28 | CASRPSGTDTQYF
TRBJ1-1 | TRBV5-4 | CASSFSGQGNTEAFF
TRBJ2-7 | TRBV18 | CASSLKGASYEQYF
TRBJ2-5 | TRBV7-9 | CASGRFQETQYF
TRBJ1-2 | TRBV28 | CASSLTGAPGGYTF
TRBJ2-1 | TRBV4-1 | CASSQGYRESNEQFF
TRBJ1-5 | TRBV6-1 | CASSDAGESGNQPQHF
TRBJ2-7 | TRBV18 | CASSPRLAGAAYEQYF
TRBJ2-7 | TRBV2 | CASRYTLYFEQYF
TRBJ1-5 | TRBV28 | CASSLLPGSGDQPQHF
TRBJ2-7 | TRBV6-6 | CASSYGQGTYEQYF
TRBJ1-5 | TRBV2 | CASSDQHFNQPQHF
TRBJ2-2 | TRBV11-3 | CASSSGGQAGELFF
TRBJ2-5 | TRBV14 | CASSQGSFGTQYF
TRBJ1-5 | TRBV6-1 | CASSEAQGGNQPQHF
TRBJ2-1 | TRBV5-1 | CASSLTLTRTYNEQFF
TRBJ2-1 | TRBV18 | CASSPLRASGDFRLLYNEQFF
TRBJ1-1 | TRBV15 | CATSQDPGTEAFF
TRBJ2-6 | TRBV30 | CAWREYLGSGANVLTF
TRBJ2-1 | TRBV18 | CASSPFDDNEQFF
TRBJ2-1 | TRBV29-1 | CSALRGAVNEQFF
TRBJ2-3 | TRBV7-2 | CASSLEAGSTDTQYF
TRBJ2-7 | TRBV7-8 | CASSLYRRRTSYEQYF
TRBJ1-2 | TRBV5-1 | CASSLGHANYGYTF
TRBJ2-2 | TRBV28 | CASSHSGRLSNTGELFF
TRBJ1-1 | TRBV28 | CASSPWDRGTEAFF
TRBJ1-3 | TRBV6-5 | CASGRVTDSGNTIYF
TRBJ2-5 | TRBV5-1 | CASSSTLGQTGQETQYF
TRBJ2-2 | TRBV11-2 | CASSPRGLANTGELFF